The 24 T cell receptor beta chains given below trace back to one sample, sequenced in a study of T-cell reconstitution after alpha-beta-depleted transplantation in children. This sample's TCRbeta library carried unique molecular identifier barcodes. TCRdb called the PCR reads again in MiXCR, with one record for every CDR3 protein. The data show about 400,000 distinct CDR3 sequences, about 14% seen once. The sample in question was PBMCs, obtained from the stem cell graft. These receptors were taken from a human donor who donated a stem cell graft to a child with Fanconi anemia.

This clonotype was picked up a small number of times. Here the CDR3 DNA reads TGTGCCAGCAGCTCCGGGGTACAGTACGAGCAGTACTTC. Translation: CASSSGVQYEQYF. J is TRBJ2-7 and V is TRBV7-9, with TRBD2 as a possible D gene (5 bases). Germline CDR1 is SEHNR and CDR2 is FQNEAQ (reference sequence). The CDR3 sequence is 13 residues long. V was trimmed by 4 bases and J by 4 bases, leaving 11 bases between them.

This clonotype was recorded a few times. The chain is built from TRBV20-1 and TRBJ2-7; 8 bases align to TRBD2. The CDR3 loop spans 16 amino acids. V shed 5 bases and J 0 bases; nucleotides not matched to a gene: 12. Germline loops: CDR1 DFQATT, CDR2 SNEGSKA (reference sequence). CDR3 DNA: TGCAGTGCTGTTGCCCCCAGCGGGGGCCCCTCCTACGAGCAGTACTTC. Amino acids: CSAVAPSGGPSYEQYF.

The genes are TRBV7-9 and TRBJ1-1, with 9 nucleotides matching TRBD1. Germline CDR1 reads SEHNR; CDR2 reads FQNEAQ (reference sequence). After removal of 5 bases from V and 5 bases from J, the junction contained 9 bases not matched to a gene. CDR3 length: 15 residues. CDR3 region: CASSLPGQGLTEAFF. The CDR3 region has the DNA TGTGCCAGCAGCCTACCGGGACAGGGTTTGACTGAAGCTTTCTTT.

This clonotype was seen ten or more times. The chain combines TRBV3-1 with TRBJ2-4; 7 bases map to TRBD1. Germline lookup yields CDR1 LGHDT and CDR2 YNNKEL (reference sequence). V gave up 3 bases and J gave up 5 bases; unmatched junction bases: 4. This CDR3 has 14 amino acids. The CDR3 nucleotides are TGTGCCAGCAGCCAGTTTGGACAGGAAAACATTCAGTACTTC. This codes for CASSQFGQENIQYF.

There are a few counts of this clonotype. The CDR3, as DNA: TGTGCCAGCAGTTTACTGCCGGGGCGGGATTCACCCCTCCACTTT. This translates into CASSLLPGRDSPLHF. The chain is built from TRBV6-5 and TRBJ1-6, with TRBD1 as a possible D gene (5 bases). V shed 4 bases and J shed 8 bases, with 15 bases lying between them. Germline values: CDR1 MNHEY, CDR2 SVGAGI. CDR3 length: 15 residues.

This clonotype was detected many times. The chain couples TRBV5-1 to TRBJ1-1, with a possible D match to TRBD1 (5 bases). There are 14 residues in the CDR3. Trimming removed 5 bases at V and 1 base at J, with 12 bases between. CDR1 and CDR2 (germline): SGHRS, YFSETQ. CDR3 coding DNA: TGCGCCAGCAGTACTGGACATACGAACACTGAAGCTTTCTTT. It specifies CASSTGHTNTEAFF.

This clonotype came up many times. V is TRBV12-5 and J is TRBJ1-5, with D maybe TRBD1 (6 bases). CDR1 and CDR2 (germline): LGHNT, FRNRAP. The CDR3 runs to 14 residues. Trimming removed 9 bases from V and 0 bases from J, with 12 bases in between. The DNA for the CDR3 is TGTGCTAGCGCGGACAGCAATAGCAATCAGCCCCAGCATTTT. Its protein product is CASADSNSNQPQHF.

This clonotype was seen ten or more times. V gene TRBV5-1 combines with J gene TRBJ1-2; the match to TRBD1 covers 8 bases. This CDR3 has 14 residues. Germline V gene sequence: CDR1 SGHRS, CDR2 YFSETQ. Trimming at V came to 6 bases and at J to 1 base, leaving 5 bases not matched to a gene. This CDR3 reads CASNPGQDNYGYTF. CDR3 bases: TGCGCCAGCAATCCGGGACAGGATAACTATGGCTACACCTTC.

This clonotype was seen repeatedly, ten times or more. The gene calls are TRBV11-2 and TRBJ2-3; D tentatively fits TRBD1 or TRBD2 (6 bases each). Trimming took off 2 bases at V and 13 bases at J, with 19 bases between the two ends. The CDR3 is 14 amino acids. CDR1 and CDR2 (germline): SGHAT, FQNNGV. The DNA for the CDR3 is TGTGCCAGCAGCTTACCTCCAGGAGGGGGAAAAGAGTATTTT. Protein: CASSLPPGGGKEYF. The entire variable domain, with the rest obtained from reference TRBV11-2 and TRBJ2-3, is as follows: EAGVAQSPRYKIIEKRQSVAFWCNPISGHATLYWYQQILGQGPKLLIQFQNNGVVDDSQLPKDRFSAERLKGVDSTLKIQPAKLEDSAVYLCASSLPPGGGKEYFGPGTRLTVL.

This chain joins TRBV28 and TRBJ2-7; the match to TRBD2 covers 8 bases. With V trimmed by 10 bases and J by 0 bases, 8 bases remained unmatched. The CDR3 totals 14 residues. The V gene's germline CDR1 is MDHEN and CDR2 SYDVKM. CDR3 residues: CATTGGGSSYEQYV. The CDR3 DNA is TGTGCCACCACCGGCGGGGGGAGCTCCTACGAGCAGTACGTC.

The CDR3 sequence is CASSSGVHGGYTF. The DNA of the CDR3 is TGTGCCAGCAGTTCAGGTGTTCACGGGGGCTACACCTTC. This chain uses TRBV25-1 with TRBJ1-2; D gene unclear. The CDR3 extends over 13 amino acids. Germline assignment: CDR1 MGHDK and CDR2 SYGVNS. V shed 5 bases and J shed 8 bases, with 15 bases lying between them.

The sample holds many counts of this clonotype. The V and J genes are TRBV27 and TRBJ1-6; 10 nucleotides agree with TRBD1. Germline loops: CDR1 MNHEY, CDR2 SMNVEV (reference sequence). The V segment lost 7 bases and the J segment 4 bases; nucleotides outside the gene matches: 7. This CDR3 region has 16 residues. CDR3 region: CASTAGTGDYNSPLHF. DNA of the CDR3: TGTGCCAGCACCGCCGGGACAGGGGATTATAATTCACCCCTCCACTTT.

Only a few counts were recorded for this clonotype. The CDR3 spells CATRSPRAGELNEQFF. DNA of the CDR3: TGTGCCACCAGATCCCCTCGGGCAGGGGAGCTCAATGAGCAGTTCTTC. This chain joins TRBV24-1 and TRBJ2-1; D is perhaps TRBD1 (6 bases). V was cut by 7 bases and J by 6 bases, with 21 bases left in between. The CDR3 has 16 residues. The V gene's germline CDR1 is KGHDR and CDR2 SFDVKD.

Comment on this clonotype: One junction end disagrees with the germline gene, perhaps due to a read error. The DNA of the CDR3 is TGTGCCAGCAGTTACGTCTACTATGAGCAGTTCTTC. Protein product: CASSYVYYEQFF. V usage is TRBV12-3 or TRBV12-4 and J usage is TRBJ2-1; D is unclear. The CDR3 is made up of 12 amino acids.

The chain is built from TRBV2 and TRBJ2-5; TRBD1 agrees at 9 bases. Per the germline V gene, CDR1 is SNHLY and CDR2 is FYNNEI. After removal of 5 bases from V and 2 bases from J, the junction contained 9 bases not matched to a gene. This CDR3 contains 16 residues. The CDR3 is CASSSSGTGTQETQYF. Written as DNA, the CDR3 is TGTGCCAGCAGTAGTTCCGGGACAGGGACGCAAGAGACCCAGTACTTC.

The DNA of the CDR3 is TGTGCCAGCAGTTTTCCTCCGGGAGGTATTAATGAAAAACTGTTTTTT. Its translation is CASSFPPGGINEKLFF. This chain joins TRBV28 and TRBJ1-4; D remains ambiguous. The CDR3 spans 16 residues. V gave up 3 bases and J gave up 4 bases, with 15 bases separating them. Germline V gives CDR1 MDHEN, CDR2 SYDVKM.

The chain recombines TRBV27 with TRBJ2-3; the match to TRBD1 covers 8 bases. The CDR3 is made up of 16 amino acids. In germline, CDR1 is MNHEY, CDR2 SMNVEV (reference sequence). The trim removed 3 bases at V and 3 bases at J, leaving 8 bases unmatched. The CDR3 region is CASSLYGTGSTDTQYF. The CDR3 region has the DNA TGTGCCAGCAGTTTGTACGGGACAGGCAGTACAGATACGCAGTATTTT.

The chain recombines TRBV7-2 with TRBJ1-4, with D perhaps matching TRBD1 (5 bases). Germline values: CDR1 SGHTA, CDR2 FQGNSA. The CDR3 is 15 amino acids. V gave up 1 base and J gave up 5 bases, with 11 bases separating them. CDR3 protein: CASSLDQGLNEKLFF. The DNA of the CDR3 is TGTGCCAGCAGCTTAGATCAGGGCCTGAATGAAAAACTGTTTTTT.

This CDR3 reads CASSLSGTGYTDTQYF. The CDR3 DNA reads as TGTGCCAGCAGCCTCTCCGGGACAGGGTACACAGATACGCAGTATTTT. This rearrangement joins TRBV7-6 to TRBJ2-3; 9 bases map to TRBD1. J lost 2 bases, V lost 5 bases, and 8 bases had no gene match. The germline gives CDR1 SGHVS, CDR2 FNYEAQ. The CDR3 has 16 amino acids. The full variable domain, rest sourced from reference TRBV7-6 and TRBJ2-3, is GAGVSQSPRYKVTKRGQDVALRCDPISGHVSLYWYRQALGQGPEFLTYFNYEAQQDKSGLPNDRFSAERPEGSISTLTIQRTEQRDSAMYRCASSLSGTGYTDTQYFGPGTRLTVL.

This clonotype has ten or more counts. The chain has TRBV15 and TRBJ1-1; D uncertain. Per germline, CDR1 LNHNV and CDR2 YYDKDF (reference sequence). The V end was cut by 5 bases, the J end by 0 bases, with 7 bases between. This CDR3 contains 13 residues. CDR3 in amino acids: CATSSLMNTEAFF. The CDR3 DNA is TGTGCCACCAGCTCCCTCATGAACACTGAAGCTTTCTTT. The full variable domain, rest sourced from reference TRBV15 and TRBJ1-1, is DAMVIQNPRYQVTQFGKPVTLSCSQTLNHNVMYWYQQKSSQAPKLLFHYYDKDFNNEADTPDNFQSRRPNTSFCFLDIRSPGLGDTAMYLCATSSLMNTEAFFGQGTRLTVV.

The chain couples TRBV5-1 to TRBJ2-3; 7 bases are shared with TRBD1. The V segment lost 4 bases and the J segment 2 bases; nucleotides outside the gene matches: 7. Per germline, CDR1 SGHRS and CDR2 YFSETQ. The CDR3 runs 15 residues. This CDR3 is CASSAARGPTDTQYF. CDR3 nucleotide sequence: TGCGCCAGCAGCGCCGCTAGGGGGCCCACAGATACGCAGTATTTT.

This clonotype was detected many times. The CDR3 region is CASSAQGNTEAFF. DNA for the CDR3: TGTGCCAGCAGCGCACAGGGGAACACTGAAGCTTTCTTT. The chain carries TRBV7-2 and TRBJ1-1; a possible D gene is TRBD1 (6 bases). This CDR3 has 13 residues. V shed 5 bases and J shed 1 base, with 8 bases lying between them. The germline V gene encodes CDR1 SGHTA and CDR2 FQGNSA.

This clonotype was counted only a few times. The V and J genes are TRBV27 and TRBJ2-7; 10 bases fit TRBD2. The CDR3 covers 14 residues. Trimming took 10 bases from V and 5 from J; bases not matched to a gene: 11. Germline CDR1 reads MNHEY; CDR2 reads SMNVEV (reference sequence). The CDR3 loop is CATSRGTSDNEQYF. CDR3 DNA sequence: TGTGCCACCTCGAGAGGGACTAGCGACAACGAGCAGTACTTC.

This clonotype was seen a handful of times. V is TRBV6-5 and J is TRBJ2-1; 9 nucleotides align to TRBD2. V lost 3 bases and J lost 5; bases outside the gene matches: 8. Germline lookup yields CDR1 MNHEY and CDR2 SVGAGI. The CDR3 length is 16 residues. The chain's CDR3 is CASSYPQAGGHNEQFF. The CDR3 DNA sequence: TGTGCCAGCAGTTATCCGCAAGCGGGGGGCCACAATGAGCAGTTCTTC.